The clone carrying this T cell receptor (beta chain) was detected only a few times. Antigen: not known. Each CDR3 protein gets one entry after TCRdb re-called the reads with MiXCR. Of just under 550,000 distinct CDR3 sequences listed, 26% were seen once; the top ten hold about 13%. This sample is drawn from a study of T cell repertoires in cytomegalovirus infection. Study information: Both CMV infection and a matching HLA type were indicated by public TCR beta signatures.

The germline gives CDR1 MDHEN, CDR2 SYDVKM. CDR3 length: 15 residues. V shed 5 bases and J 2 bases; nucleotides not matched to a gene: 7. General observations from the study: Carriers of CMV plus the relevant HLA were identified by cumulative public TCR beta family frequency. Within the response measured ex vivo, HLA-C-restricted CMV-specific TCR beta clonotypes were dominant.

The genes are TRBV28 and TRBJ2-3; 7 nucleotides match TRBD2. Sequencing was done on a sample of PBMCs. The clonotype originates from a human donor in good health (CMV status not recorded). Some clones in this sample may be carry-over from other donors' samples. CDR3 sequence: CASSKRAGFTDTQYF. The CDR3, as DNA: TGTGCCAGCAGTAAGAGAGCGGGATTCACAGATACGCAGTATTTT.